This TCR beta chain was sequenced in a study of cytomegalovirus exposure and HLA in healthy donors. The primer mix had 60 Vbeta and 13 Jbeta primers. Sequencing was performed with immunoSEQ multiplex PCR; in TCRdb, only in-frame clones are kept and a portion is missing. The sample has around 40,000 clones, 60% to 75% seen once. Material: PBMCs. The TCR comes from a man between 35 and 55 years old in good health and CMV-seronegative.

In DNA, the CDR3 is TGCGCCAGCAGCCCTTCAAGTGTGAGACAGCCAGGGGCCTACGAGCAGTACTTC. This translates into CASSPSSVRQPGAYEQYF. The chain combines TRBV4-1 with TRBJ2-5; D might be TRBD1 (6 bases). The J call may be incorrect, as the DNA end agrees better with TRBJ2-7. The CDR3 totals 18 residues. Per the germline V gene, CDR1 is MGHRA and CDR2 is YSYEKL.